This T cell receptor (beta chain) was identified in a study of blood T cell repertoires in COVID-19. Only in-frame clones appear in the TCRdb table, and some are missing; sequencing was by immunoSEQ multiplex PCR. The data show 62,000 or so clones, around 91% seen once. The CDR3 loop spans 16 amino acids. Trimming removed 7 bases from V and 4 bases from J, with 20 bases in between. CDR1 and CDR2 (germline): LNHDA, SQIVND (reference sequence). Sequences were obtained from peripheral blood. This clonotype originated in a man between 50 and 59 years old with acute or convalescent COVID-19. This chain joins TRBV19 and TRBJ1-5, with D unresolved. Here the CDR3 reads CASNPRGGPNNQPQHF. The CDR3 DNA reads as TGTGCCAGTAACCCCCGAGGCGGTCCCAATAATCAGCCCCAGCATTTT.